The next 9 T cell receptor beta chains were all read from a single sample in a study of shared T cell receptors in the human thymus. TCRdb's table, derived via immunoSEQ multiplex PCR, lists solely in-frame clones and lacks some. The sample includes 600,000 to 900,000 clones, approximately 83% of them seen just once. The sample also formed part of further work on human thymus T cells.

Sequencing was done on a sample of thymocytes. Receptors originate from a girl under three years old with a congenital heart defect.

The chain has TRBV4-3 and TRBJ1-2, with 12 nucleotides matching TRBD1. V lost 0 bases and J lost 2; bases outside the gene matches: 4. The CDR3 totals 17 residues. The V gene's germline CDR1 is LGHNA and CDR2 YSLEER. In DNA form, the CDR3 reads TGCGCCAGCAGCCAAGAGGGACAGGGGGCGGAAAACTATGGCTACACCTTC. It translates to CASSQEGQGAENYGYTF.

The chain recombines TRBV2 with TRBJ1-1; 9 bases are a match to TRBD1. Unmatched junction bases numbered 11, after V lost 6 bases and J lost 3 bases. The V gene's germline CDR1 is SNHLY and CDR2 FYNNEI. The CDR3 length is 16 residues. CDR3 residues: CASSFPGQGTYTEAFF. Written as DNA, the CDR3 is TGTGCCAGCAGCTTCCCGGGACAGGGTACGTACACTGAAGCTTTCTTT.

The chain is built from TRBV7-3 and TRBJ2-5; the match to TRBD2 covers 13 bases. This CDR3 region has 16 residues. V trimming: 5 bases; J trimming: 4 bases; junction bases outside the gene matches: 7. In germline, CDR1 is SGHTA, CDR2 FQGTGA. The CDR3 DNA reads TGTGCCAGCAGCGAAACTAGCGGGGGGGCCGGAGAGACCCAGTACTTC. It codes for CASSETSGGAGETQYF.

The chain employs TRBV28 and TRBJ1-5; 10 bases agree with TRBD1. With 5 bases clipped from V and 3 bases from J, the junction kept 7 bases outside the gene matches. The CDR3 is 16 amino acids. CDR1 and CDR2 (germline): MDHEN, SYDVKM. The CDR3 sequence is CASSTPGTGANQPQHF. In DNA, the CDR3 is TGTGCCAGCAGTACCCCCGGGACAGGGGCCAATCAGCCCCAGCATTTT.

The chain is built from TRBV27 and TRBJ1-5, with D possibly matching TRBD1 (5 bases). Trimming pared 3 bases from V and 3 bases from J, leaving 9 bases between. CDR3 length equals 14 residues. Germline V gene lookup returns CDR1 MNHEY and CDR2 SMNVEV (reference sequence). Written as DNA, the CDR3 is TGTGCCAGCAGTTTTTCAGGGTTCAATCAGCCCCAGCATTTT. Protein product: CASSFSGFNQPQHF.

The genes are TRBV6-6 and TRBJ2-7; 7 nucleotides match TRBD1. The V segment lost 6 bases and the J segment 2 bases; nucleotides outside the gene matches: 7. This CDR3 region has 14 residues. Per the germline V gene, CDR1 is MNHNY and CDR2 is SVGAGI (reference sequence). The CDR3 is CASSKQGSTYEQYF. The CDR3 DNA reads TGTGCCAGCAGCAAACAGGGGAGCACCTACGAGCAGTACTTC.

The rearrangement uses TRBV19 and TRBJ2-7; D is perhaps TRBD1 (5 bases). Trimming took 4 bases from V and 1 from J, leaving 14 bases between them. The CDR3 has 15 residues. CDR1 and CDR2 (germline): LNHDA, SQIVND (reference sequence). For the CDR3, the DNA is TGTGCCAGTAGTACCGAAACCAGGGTTTCCTACGAGCAGTACTTC. Protein: CASSTETRVSYEQYF.

Only one count was recorded for this clone. The V gene is TRBV5-1, the J gene TRBJ2-5, with D unclear. The V end was cut by 3 bases, the J end by 2 bases, with 8 bases between. Germline values: CDR1 SGHRS, CDR2 YFSETQ. The CDR3 length is 13 residues. CDR3 DNA: TGCGCCAGCAGCTCGACCAGGCAAGAGACCCAGTACTTC. Its translation is CASSSTRQETQYF.

V usage is TRBV19 and J usage is TRBJ2-2, with TRBD2 matching 13 bases. V was clipped by 4 bases and J by 6 bases; unmatched bases: 5. The CDR3 has 16 residues. From germline, CDR1 is LNHDA and CDR2 SQIVND (reference sequence). CDR3 DNA: TGTGCCAGTAGTAGCGCCGGGACTAGCGGGGCCGGGGAGCTGTTTTTT. Translated, it gives CASSSAGTSGAGELFF.